This T cell receptor beta chain was captured by sequencing in a study of blood T cell repertoires in COVID-19. J was trimmed by 6 bases and V by 4 bases; bases with no gene match: 3. Germline V CDR1 and CDR2: SGHRS, YFSETQ. CDR3 size: 14 residues. Generated by immunoSEQ multiplex PCR, the TCRdb table keeps only in-frame clones and is missing some. The repertoire consists of roughly 190,000 clones, with around 82% occurring once and the leading ten covering 17%. Sequencing was carried out using PBMCs or T cells enriched from blood (not recorded which). This sequence was found in a woman between 50 and 59 years old with acute COVID-19. The chain employs TRBV5-1 and TRBJ1-6; 8 nucleotides line up with TRBD1. Here the CDR3 reads CASSIGQGNSPLHF. CDR3 nucleotides: TGCGCCAGCAGCATAGGACAGGGTAATTCACCCCTCCACTTT. Filled out from reference TRBV5-1 and TRBJ1-6, the complete variable domain reads KAGVTQTPRYLIKTRGQQVTLSCSPISGHRSVSWYQQTPGQGLQFLFEYFSETQRNKGNFPGRFSGRQFSNSRSEMNVSTLELGDSALYLCASSIGQGNSPLHFGNGTRLTVT.